This is a list of T cell receptor beta chains from one sample in a study of molecular identifiers for immune sequencing clone quantification. Each CDR3 protein gets one entry after TCRdb re-called the PCR reads with MiXCR. The repertoire holds around 300,000 distinct CDR3 sequences, with roughly 24% as singletons. Sequenced material: naive CD8+ T cells from blood, with Jurkat cell RNA spiked in. All receptors derive from a human donor in good health. Some libraries in this study had Jurkat cell RNA spiked in. Each CDR3 is given with its conserved first and last residue. The D gene is left open where the match is weak. Size is stated for part of the rows, as once, few or many counts, or as a class when the clone is expanded.

>NA|many|TRBV4-1|TRBJ1-1
CASSGREAAEAFF
TGCGCCAGCAGCGGGCGGGAGGCAGCTGAAGCTTTCTTT
>NA|NA|TRBV7-9|TRBJ1-1
CASSPNTGMNTEAFF
TGTGCCAGCAGCCCCAATACAGGGATGAACACTGAAGCTTTCTTT
>NA|few|TRBV19|TRBJ2-1
CASSYGALPNEQFF
TGTGCCAGTAGCTATGGGGCCCTTCCCAATGAGCAGTTCTTC
>NA|few|TRBV2|TRBJ1-1
CASTAANTEAFF
TGTGCCAGCACCGCAGCGAACACTGAAGCTTTCTTT
>TRBD1|many|TRBV6-6|TRBJ1-5
CASTQGAPNQPQHF
TGTGCCAGCACGCAGGGGGCGCCGAATCAGCCCCAGCATTTT
>TRBD1|NA|TRBV5-6|TRBJ1-2
CASSHDDRALYGYTF
TGTGCCAGCAGCCACGACGACAGGGCACTCTATGGCTACACCTTC
>TRBD1|many|TRBV27|TRBJ1-5
CASSLGQGAFQPQHF
TGTGCCAGCAGTTTAGGACAGGGGGCCTTTCAGCCCCAGCATTTT
>NA|NA|TRBV11-2|TRBJ1-1
CASSLKADTEAFF
TGTGCCAGCAGCTTAAAGGCAGACACTGAAGCTTTCTTT
>NA|few|TRBV4-1|TRBJ1-1
CASSQEVRQNTEAFF
TGCGCCAGCAGCCAAGAGGTAAGGCAGAACACTGAAGCTTTCTTT
>NA|many|TRBV4-1|TRBJ2-1
CASSQEDLYNEQFF
TGCGCCAGCAGCCAAGAAGACTTATACAATGAGCAGTTCTTC
>NA|few|TRBV6-1|TRBJ2-7
CASSAYRDYEQYF
TGTGCCAGCAGTGCCTACAGGGACTACGAGCAGTACTTC
>NA|few|TRBV5-6|TRBJ2-3
CASSIDRTGLPSHTQYF
TGTGCCAGCAGCATCGATCGGACTGGCCTCCCCTCCCATACGCAGTATTTT
>NA|NA|TRBV3-1|TRBJ1-1
CASSQYRIYTEAFF
TGTGCCAGCAGCCAATACAGGATCTACACTGAAGCTTTCTTT
>TRBD2|many|TRBV7-8|TRBJ2-1
CASSPTSGGSSYNEQFF
TGTGCCAGCAGCCCTACTAGCGGGGGGAGCTCCTACAATGAGCAGTTCTTC
>NA|NA|TRBV6-1|TRBJ1-5
CASSTTDISNQPQHF
TGTGCCAGCAGCACCACAGATATTAGCAATCAGCCCCAGCATTTT
>NA|many|TRBV5-1|TRBJ1-1
CASSLEANTEAFF
TGCGCCAGCAGCTTGGAGGCGAACACTGAAGCTTTCTTT
>NA|NA|TRBV27|TRBJ1-1
CASSINRGTEAFF
TGTGCCAGCAGTATCAATCGGGGGACTGAAGCTTTCTTT
>TRBD1|many|TRBV5-1|TRBJ2-7
CASTAAGTGASYEQYF
TGCGCCAGCACCGCAGCGGGGACAGGGGCCTCCTACGAGCAGTACTTC
>NA|NA|TRBV12-3/TRBV12-4|TRBJ1-5
CASSLGWARLQPPHF
TGTGCCAGCAGTTTAGGGTGGGCGCGCCTTCAGCCCCCGCATTTT
>NA|NA|TRBV7-2|TRBJ2-7
CASSLSWNAQYF
TGTGCCAGCAGCTTGAGCTGGAACGCGCAGTACTTC
>TRBD2|NA|TRBV4-3|TRBJ2-2
CASSQDRLAGTANTGELFF
TGCGCCAGCAGCCAAGATCGGCTAGCGGGGACCGCGAACACCGGGGAGCTGTTTTTT
>TRBD2|few|TRBV27|TRBJ2-7
CASSDRLAGDADEQYF
TGTGCCAGCAGTGATCGACTAGCGGGGGATGCCGACGAGCAGTACTTC
>NA|many|TRBV20-1|TRBJ2-7
CSASPPGTAQVEQYF
TGCAGTGCTAGCCCCCCAGGAACGGCCCAGGTCGAGCAGTACTTC
>NA|many|TRBV9|TRBJ2-1
CASSEGDNEQFF
TGTGCCAGCAGCGAAGGGGACAATGAGCAGTTCTTC
>NA|NA|TRBV7-9|TRBJ1-2
CASSQNPGRNNYGYTF
TGTGCCAGCAGCCAAAATCCGGGCAGAAATAACTATGGCTACACCTTC
>NA|NA|TRBV19|TRBJ2-7
CASSWDARTEQYF
TGTGCCAGTAGTTGGGACGCCAGGACCGAGCAGTACTTC
>NA|NA|TRBV10-2|TRBJ2-6
CASRDRVNHSGANVLPF
TGCGCCAGCAGAGACAGAGTAAACCACTCTGGGGCCAACGTCCTGCCTTTT
>NA|many|TRBV7-9|TRBJ1-1
CASSFVTLNTEAFF
TGTGCCAGCAGCTTCGTAACTTTGAACACTGAAGCTTTCTTT
>NA|many|TRBV7-9|TRBJ1-1
CASSLEGRSAFF
TGTGCCAGCAGCTTAGAGGGGAGATCAGCTTTCTTT
>NA|NA|TRBV28|TRBJ1-4
CASSFMGAGEKLFF
TGTGCCAGCAGTTTTATGGGGGCTGGTGAAAAACTGTTTTTT
>NA|many|TRBV15|TRBJ2-3
CATSRDNLGEPDTQYF
TGTGCCACCAGCAGAGATAACCTAGGGGAACCAGATACGCAGTATTTT
>NA|few|TRBV5-1|TRBJ2-7
CASSLGVTYERYF
TGCGCCAGCAGCTTGGGGGTGACCTACGAGCGGTACTTC
>NA|many|TRBV7-3|TRBJ1-4
CASSLMGPPEKLFF
TGTGCCAGCAGCTTAATGGGACCACCTGAAAAACTGTTTTTT
>NA|NA|TRBV12-3/TRBV12-4|TRBJ1-1
CASSLGDTVNTEAFF
TGTGCCAGCAGTTTAGGTGACACCGTGAACACTGAAGCTTTCTTT
>NA|NA|TRBV4-3|TRBJ1-2
CASSQEIVGQINYGYTF
TGCGCCAGCAGCCAAGAAATAGTAGGACAGATTAACTATGGCTACACCTTC